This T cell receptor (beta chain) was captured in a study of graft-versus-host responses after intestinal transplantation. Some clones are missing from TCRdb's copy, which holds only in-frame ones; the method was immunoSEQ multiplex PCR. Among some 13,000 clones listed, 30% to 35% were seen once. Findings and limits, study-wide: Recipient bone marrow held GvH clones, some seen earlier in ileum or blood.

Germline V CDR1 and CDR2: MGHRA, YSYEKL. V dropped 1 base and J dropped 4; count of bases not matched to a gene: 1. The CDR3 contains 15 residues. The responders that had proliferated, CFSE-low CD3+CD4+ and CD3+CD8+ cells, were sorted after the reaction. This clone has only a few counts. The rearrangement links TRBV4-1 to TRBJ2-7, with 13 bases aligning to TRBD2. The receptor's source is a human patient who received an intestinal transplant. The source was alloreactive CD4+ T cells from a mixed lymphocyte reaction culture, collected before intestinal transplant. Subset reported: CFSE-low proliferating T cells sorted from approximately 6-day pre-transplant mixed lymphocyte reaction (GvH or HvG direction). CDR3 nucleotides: TGCGCCAGCAGCCAAGGACTAGCGGGAGGTTACGAGCAGTACTTC. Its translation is CASSQGLAGGYEQYF.